This TCR beta chain was identified in a study of control samples from healthy donors and cancer patients. Looked up from germline, CDR1 is DFQATT and CDR2 is SNEGSKA (reference sequence). V dropped 4 bases and J dropped 8 bases, with 11 bases sitting between them. The CDR3 sequence is 12 residues long. Here immunoSEQ multiplex PCR was the method, and the copy in TCRdb shows in-frame clones only, minus some. The table lists about 73,000 clones, under 90% of them singletons. The sample taken for sequencing was PBMCs. The receptor was isolated from a man in his fifties or sixties with lung cancer. The gene calls are TRBV20-1 and TRBJ1-4, with a possible D match to TRBD1 (6 bases). CDR3 in DNA: TGCAGTGCTACTGAAGGGGGGGAAAAACTGTTTTTT. Residues: CSATEGGEKLFF.